This TCR beta chain is from a study of blood T cell repertoires in COVID-19. This table comes from immunoSEQ multiplex PCR, and its TCRdb copy is limited to in-frame clones, with some not included. The sample lists fewer than 400,000 clones; under 90% were seen once. V gave up 7 bases and J gave up 1 base; unmatched junction bases: 3. Germline V gene data show CDR1 as LNHDA and CDR2 as SQIVND (reference sequence). The CDR3 runs 14 residues. This TCR came from a man aged 25 to 40 who had recovered from COVID-19. The rearrangement links TRBV19 to TRBJ2-3; 9 bases fit TRBD1. Sequenced material: PBMCs or T cells enriched from blood (not recorded which). The CDR3 region has the DNA TGTGCCAGTACCTGGGACAGGGGCACAGATACGCAGTATTTT. It translates to CASTWDRGTDTQYF.